The 30 T cell receptor beta chains presented below share a single source sample, sequenced in a study of Ad26.COV2.S vaccination and SARS-CoV-2 variants. The sample's treatment: around 19 received Ad26.COV2.S at low or high dose, single or two shots; about 5 received placebo; per-sample allocation not given. Collection of samples fell on day 63 after the first vaccine or placebo injection. Libraries were prepared by immunoSEQ multiplex PCR; TCRdb keeps only in-frame clonotypes and omits some of them. The table has roughly 380,000 clones, over 75% seen once. Sequences were derived from peripheral blood, sampled in a trial of Ad26.COV2.S vaccine versus placebo. The receptor set was obtained from a person between 18 and 65 years old who received the Ad26.COV2.S COVID-19 vaccine or a placebo.

The V gene is TRBV7-2, the J gene TRBJ1-5; D unresolved. CDR1 SGHTA and CDR2 FQGNSA come from the germline V gene. The CDR3 is made up of 13 amino acids. The V end was cut by 5 bases, the J end by 5 bases, with 10 bases between. In DNA form, the CDR3 reads TGTGCCAGCAGCCCCGTGAGGGATCAGCCCCAGCATTTT. Its translation is CASSPVRDQPQHF.

The chain joins TRBV6-5 to TRBJ2-1, with a weak D call TRBD2 (5 bases). Between the trimmed V and J ends, which lost 2 bases and 8 bases, there was a span of 16 bases. Germline V gene sequence: CDR1 MNHEY, CDR2 SVGAGI. There are 15 residues in the CDR3. CDR3 loop: CASSYEGFGLDEQFF. CDR3 in DNA: TGTGCCAGCAGTTACGAGGGATTTGGGTTAGATGAGCAGTTCTTC.

V gene TRBV3-1 (or the pseudogene TRBV3-2) combines with J gene TRBJ2-2; tentatively, D is TRBD2 (5 bases). Trimming left V 7 bases short and J 0 bases short, with 21 bases between. This CDR3 region has 18 residues. Germline CDR1 LGHDT, CDR2 YNNKEL (reference sequence). As DNA, the CDR3 is TGTGCCAGCAAGAGGTTTCGGTCGACTATTCCGAACACCGGGGAGCTGTTTTTT. It translates to CASKRFRSTIPNTGELFF.

V and J are TRBV25-1 and TRBJ1-1; perhaps TRBD1 as D (6 bases). Germline-derived CDR1 and CDR2 are MGHDK and SYGVNS. V lost 4 bases, J lost 0 bases, and 9 bases lay in between. This CDR3 region has 14 residues. The CDR3 reads CASSGTAMNTEAFF. CDR3 nucleotides: TGTGCCAGCAGTGGGACAGCGATGAACACTGAAGCTTTCTTT.

The J gene is TRBJ2-3, the V gene TRBV7-2, with a possible D match to TRBD2 (6 bases). The CDR3 loop spans 17 amino acids. The germline CDR1 and CDR2 sequences are SGHTA and FQGNSA. V gave up 4 bases and J gave up 3 bases, with 20 bases separating them. The DNA for the CDR3 is TGTGCCAGCAGCTCCGAACTTACGGGACTCCCGACAGATACGCAGTATTTT. Translated, it gives CASSSELTGLPTDTQYF.

The rearrangement joins TRBV6-5 to TRBJ2-3; D is tentatively TRBD1 or TRBD2 (5 bases each). V was pared by 5 bases and J by 6 bases, with 18 bases between. The CDR3 contains 15 residues. CDR1 and CDR2 from the germline V gene are MNHEY and SVGAGI. CDR3 residues: CASSPGTLTVDTQYF. CDR3 sequence (DNA): TGTGCCAGCAGTCCCGGGACCCTAACGGTTGATACGCAGTATTTT.

The chain recombines TRBV4-2 with TRBJ2-7; 11 bases are shared with TRBD2. CDR1 LGHNA and CDR2 YNFKEQ come from the germline V gene. V was clipped by 4 bases and J by 5 bases; unmatched bases: 4. The CDR3 extends over 14 amino acids. Here the CDR3 DNA reads TGTGCCAGCAGCCCCGGGACTAGCGGTGACGAGCAGTACTTC. Residues: CASSPGTSGDEQYF.

This sequence joins TRBV30 and TRBJ1-1, with 8 bases that match TRBD1. Germline CDR1 is GTSNPN and CDR2 is SVGIG (reference sequence). The CDR3 sequence is 15 residues long. V trimming: 0 bases; J trimming: 5 bases; junction bases outside the gene matches: 8. CDR3 sequence reads: CAWSVLGQGGTEAFF. CDR3 DNA: TGTGCCTGGAGTGTACTTGGACAGGGAGGGACTGAAGCTTTCTTT.

This clone showed up just once. CDR3 sequence reads: CASSLGPGGEESPLHF. The CDR3 bases are TGTGCCAGCAGCTTGGGGCCGGGCGGGGAAGAGTCACCCCTCCACTTT. This chain joins TRBV5-4 and TRBJ1-6, with unresolved D. CDR1 SGHNT and CDR2 YYREEE come from the germline V gene (reference sequence). V lost 0 bases and J 10 bases, leaving 17 bases between the germline ends. CDR3 length: 16 amino acids.

The chain joins TRBV23-1 to TRBJ2-1, with D possibly matching TRBD1 (6 bases). TRBV23-1 carries the ORF label, with uncertain function. The CDR3 length is 16 residues. V was shortened by 3 bases and J by 4 bases, with 16 bases between the two germline ends. The CDR3 bases are TGCGCCAGCAGTCACTCCTCGGACAGAGGATACAATGAGCAGTTCTTC. Its protein is CASSHSSDRGYNEQFF.

In the case of this clone: Its ends do not fully match the called genes, so a read error is possible. The chain carries TRBV7-7 and TRBJ2-1; no clear D. Germline V gives CDR1 SSHAT, CDR2 FNYEAQ (reference sequence). The CDR3 length is 13 residues. CDR3 nucleotides: TGTGCTAGCAGCTTGGGGTCCCGCAATGAGCAGTTCTTC. Translation: CASSLGSRNEQFF. The complete variable domain, with remaining parts taken from reference TRBV7-7 and TRBJ2-1, reads GAGVSQSPRYKVTKRGQDVTLRCDPISSHATLYWYQQALGQGPEFLTYFNYEAQPDKSGLPSDRFSAERPEGSISTLTIQRTEQRDSAMYRCASSLGSRNEQFFGPGTRLTVL.

This chain uses TRBV5-1 with TRBJ2-2; D could derive from TRBD1 or TRBD2 (5 bases each). This CDR3 is built from 12 residues. The germline V and J ends were trimmed by 4 bases and 5 bases, with 6 bases remaining between them. Germline-derived CDR1 and CDR2 are SGHRS and YFSETQ. The CDR3, as DNA: TGCGCCAGCAGCGAGGGGACCGGGGAGCTGTTTTTT. This translates into CASSEGTGELFF.

This sequence joins TRBV5-6 and TRBJ1-1; the D gene is possibly TRBD1 (5 bases). This CDR3 comprises 12 residues. Trimming took 4 bases from V and 4 from J, leaving 8 bases between them. Germline assignment: CDR1 SGHDT and CDR2 YYEEEE. DNA of the CDR3: TGTGCCAGCAGCCGGGGGTCCACTGAAGCTTTCTTT. Translation: CASSRGSTEAFF.

The V gene is TRBV3-1 (or the pseudogene TRBV3-2), the J gene TRBJ2-7, with TRBD1 identical over 8 bases. The CDR3 is 12 residues long. Germline-derived CDR1 and CDR2 are LGHDT and YNNKEL (reference sequence). J was trimmed by 13 bases and V by 0 bases; bases with no gene match: 5. DNA of the CDR3: TGTGCCAGCAGCCAAGAGTGGACAGGGACTTACTTC. As protein: CASSQEWTGTYF.

The chain is built from TRBV10-2 and TRBJ2-3; D is ambiguous. This CDR3 is built from 15 residues. CDR1 and CDR2 (germline): WSHSY, SAAADI. Trimming pared 3 bases from V and 0 bases from J, leaving 10 bases between. CDR3 residues: CASSDRISSTDTQYF. In DNA form, the CDR3 reads TGCGCCAGCAGTGACAGGATCTCTAGCACAGATACGCAGTATTTT.

The chain uses TRBV5-1 and TRBJ1-1; 8 bases match TRBD1. This CDR3 contains 15 residues. CDR1 and CDR2 (germline): SGHRS, YFSETQ. Trimming at V came to 2 bases and at J to 0 bases, leaving 3 bases not matched to a gene. For the CDR3, the DNA is TGCGCCAGCAGCTTTACAGGGGGTATGAACACTGAAGCTTTCTTT. This translates into CASSFTGGMNTEAFF.

V is TRBV5-4 and J is TRBJ1-4; the D gene is possibly TRBD1 (6 bases). CDR1 and CDR2 (germline): SGHNT, YYREEE (reference sequence). Trimming pared 7 bases from V and 8 bases from J, leaving 15 bases between. The CDR3 runs 13 residues. The CDR3 loop reads CASGTRGEEKLFF. CDR3 nucleotides: TGTGCCAGCGGGACAAGGGGGGAAGAAAAACTGTTTTTT.

The rearrangement links TRBV30 to TRBJ2-7; tentatively, D is TRBD1 or TRBD2 (5 bases each). In germline, CDR1 is GTSNPN, CDR2 SVGIG (reference sequence). CDR3 size: 13 residues. V was cut by 0 bases and J by 4 bases, with 10 bases left in between. The CDR3 sequence: CAWSVGDGYEQYF. The CDR3 coding sequence is TGTGCCTGGAGTGTAGGGGACGGTTACGAGCAGTACTTC.

The CDR3 spells CASSLATAGELFF. CDR3 in DNA: TGTGCCAGCAGCTTAGCGACGGCCGGGGAGCTGTTTTTT. The chain links TRBV7-8 to TRBJ2-2; D ambiguous. Between the trimmed V and J ends, which lost 0 bases and 6 bases, there was a span of 5 bases. Germline assignment: CDR1 SGHVS and CDR2 FQNEAQ. The CDR3 has 13 amino acids.

The V call is TRBV6-5, the J call TRBJ1-2; possible D gene TRBD1, 5 bases. Looked up from germline, CDR1 is MNHEY and CDR2 is SVGAGI. Trimming took 2 bases from V and 0 from J, leaving 13 bases between them. The length of the CDR3 is 16 residues. CDR3 in amino acids: CASSYGARHTNYGYTF. DNA of the CDR3: TGTGCCAGCAGTTACGGGGCACGGCATACTAACTATGGCTACACCTTC.

V and J are TRBV12-3 or TRBV12-4 and TRBJ2-7, with D perhaps matching TRBD1 or TRBD2 (5 bases each). Trimming removed 1 base from V and 7 bases from J, with 11 bases in between. CDR3 length equals 13 residues. For the CDR3, the DNA is TGTGCCAGCAGTTTAGGGGGGTTCTTGGAGCAGTACTTC. The encoded protein is CASSLGGFLEQYF.

V gene TRBV24-1 combines with J gene TRBJ1-1; D is unresolved. With 10 bases removed from V and 1 base from J, the gap between germline ends came to 15 bases. Germline V CDR1 and CDR2: KGHDR, SFDVKD. This CDR3 comprises 14 residues. The DNA of the CDR3 is TGTGCCACGGCTTTTGGACGGGAGAACACTGAAGCTTTCTTT. It yields the protein CATAFGRENTEAFF.

The genes are TRBV5-4 and TRBJ2-5, with 9 bases lining up with TRBD1. The CDR3 totals 13 residues. V gave up 4 bases and J gave up 5 bases; unmatched junction bases: 3. The V gene's germline CDR1 is SGHNT and CDR2 YYREEE (reference sequence). CDR3 protein: CASSLGQGETQYF. For the CDR3, the DNA is TGTGCCAGCAGCCTTGGACAGGGGGAGACCCAGTACTTC.

The chain combines TRBV29-1 with TRBJ1-2; possible D gene TRBD1, 5 bases. The V and J ends lost 1 base and 3 bases respectively, with 6 bases between them. The CDR3 loop spans 12 amino acids. The germline CDR1 and CDR2 sequences are SQVTM and ANQGSEA. CDR3 coding DNA: TGCAGCGTTGAAGGACAGTACTATGGCTACACCTTC. The encoded protein is CSVEGQYYGYTF.

This clone was observed a few times. CDR3 residues: CASSTRQGSMETQYF. The CDR3 DNA is TGTGCCAGCAGTACCAGACAGGGATCAATGGAGACCCAGTACTTC. The chain employs TRBV7-9 and TRBJ2-5, with 7 bases that match TRBD1. J lost 5 bases, V lost 6 bases, and 12 bases had no gene match. Germline CDR1 SEHNR, CDR2 FQNEAQ (reference sequence). CDR3 size: 15 residues.

The chain couples TRBV4-1 to TRBJ1-5, with TRBD1 matching over 8 bases. The CDR3 loop spans 19 amino acids. Germline CDR1 MGHRA, CDR2 YSYEKL. The ends lost 3 bases at V and 3 bases at J; junction bases unmatched: 16. The chain's CDR3 is CASSQGLPGQGRNNQPQHF. Written as DNA, the CDR3 is TGCGCCAGCAGCCAGGGATTACCTGGACAGGGCCGGAACAATCAGCCCCAGCATTTT.

This chain links TRBV9 with TRBJ2-7; either TRBD1 or TRBD2 may fit D (5 bases each). CDR3 length equals 15 residues. The V gene's germline CDR1 is SGDLS and CDR2 YYNGEE. V lost 0 bases to trimming and J lost 3 bases, with 13 bases between them. The CDR3 loop reads CASSVDGGTLYEQYF. CDR3 in DNA: TGTGCCAGCAGCGTAGATGGGGGTACCCTCTACGAGCAGTACTTC. Looking up the rest from reference TRBV9 and TRBJ2-7 gives the full variable domain: DSGVTQTPKHLITATGQRVTLRCSPRSGDLSVYWYQQSLDQGLQFLIQYYNGEERAKGNILERFSAQQFPDLHSELNLSSLELGDSALYFCASSVDGGTLYEQYFGPGTRLTVT.

The chain couples TRBV15 to TRBJ1-5, with 7 bases identical to TRBD1. From germline, CDR1 is LNHNV and CDR2 YYDKDF (reference sequence). This CDR3 has 15 residues. V shed 3 bases, J shed 6 bases, and the junction held 8 bases outside the gene matches. The CDR3 loop reads CATSSSGGYGQPQHF. CDR3 sequence (DNA): TGTGCCACCAGCAGTTCAGGGGGTTACGGTCAGCCCCAGCATTTT. Looking up the rest from reference TRBV15 and TRBJ1-5 gives the full variable domain: DAMVIQNPRYQVTQFGKPVTLSCSQTLNHNVMYWYQQKSSQAPKLLFHYYDKDFNNEADTPDNFQSRRPNTSFCFLDIRSPGLGDTAMYLCATSSSGGYGQPQHFGDGTRLSIL.

This clone has only one observation. The gene calls are TRBV19 and TRBJ2-5; 9 bases are a match to TRBD2. The CDR3 consists of 14 residues. The V gene's germline CDR1 is LNHDA and CDR2 SQIVND (reference sequence). Trimming took 9 bases from V and 9 from J; bases not matched to a gene: 14. The CDR3 nucleotides are TGTGCCAGCGGTGTGGCGGGGGGGTCATCGGCCCAGTACTTC. This translates into CASGVAGGSSAQYF.

This clone has more than one count but fewer than ten. CDR3 DNA: TGCGCCAGCAGCTTAGCGGTCCAAGAGACCCAGTACTTC. It yields the protein CASSLAVQETQYF. The chain combines TRBV4-1 with TRBJ2-5, with D perhaps TRBD2 (6 bases). Germline CDR1 MGHRA, CDR2 YSYEKL. V was trimmed by 5 bases and J by 1 base, leaving 8 bases between them. CDR3 length equals 13 residues.